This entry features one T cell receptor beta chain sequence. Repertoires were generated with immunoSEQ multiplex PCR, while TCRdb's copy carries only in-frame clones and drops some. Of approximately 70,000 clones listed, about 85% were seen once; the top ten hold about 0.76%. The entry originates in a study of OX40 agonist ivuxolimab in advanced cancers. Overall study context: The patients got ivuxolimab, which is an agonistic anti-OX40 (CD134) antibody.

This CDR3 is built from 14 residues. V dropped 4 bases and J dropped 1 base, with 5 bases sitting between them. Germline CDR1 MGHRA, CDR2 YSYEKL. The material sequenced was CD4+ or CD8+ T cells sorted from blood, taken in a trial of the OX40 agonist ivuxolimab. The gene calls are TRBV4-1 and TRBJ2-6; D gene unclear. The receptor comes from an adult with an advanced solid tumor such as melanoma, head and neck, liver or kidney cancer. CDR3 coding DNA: TGCGCCAGCAGCCCCCTTTCTGGGGCCAACGTCCTGACTTTC. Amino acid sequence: CASSPLSGANVLTF.